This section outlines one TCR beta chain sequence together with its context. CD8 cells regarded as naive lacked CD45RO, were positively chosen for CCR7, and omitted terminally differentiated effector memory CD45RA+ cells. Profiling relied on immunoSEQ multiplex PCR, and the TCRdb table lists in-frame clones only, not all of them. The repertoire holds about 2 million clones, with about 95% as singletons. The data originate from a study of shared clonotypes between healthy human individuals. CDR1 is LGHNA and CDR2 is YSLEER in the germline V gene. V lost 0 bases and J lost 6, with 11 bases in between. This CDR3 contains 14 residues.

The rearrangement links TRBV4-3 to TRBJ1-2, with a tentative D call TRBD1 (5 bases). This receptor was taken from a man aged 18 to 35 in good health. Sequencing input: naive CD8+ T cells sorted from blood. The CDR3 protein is CASSQDRRVNGYTF. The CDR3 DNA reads TGCGCCAGCAGCCAAGATCGCAGGGTAAATGGCTACACCTTC.